This T cell receptor (beta chain) comes out of a study of T-cell reconstitution after alpha-beta-depleted transplantation in children. Losses at the gene ends were 6 bases for V and 7 bases for J; bases not matched to a gene: 14. The CDR3 consists of 15 residues. Germline lookup yields CDR1 DFQATT and CDR2 SNEGSKA (reference sequence). Preparation of the TCRbeta library was carried out with unique molecular identifiers. TCRdb called the PCR reads again in MiXCR, with one record for every CDR3 protein. Here the sample spans over 90,000 distinct CDR3 sequences, approximately 8% being singletons. Ten or more counts support this clonotype. Antigen: not known. Study-level points and caveats: Surviving recipient T cells and thymic progenitors produced the high day-60 TCRbeta diversity seen in some patients. Alpha-beta T cells about two months after transplant reportedly derived from several hundred expanded graft clones.

Sequencing used PBMCs, obtained before TCRalphabeta/CD19-depleted stem cell transplant. This chain uses TRBV20-1 with TRBJ2-2; 7 nucleotides align to TRBD1. The source is a boy aged 2 to 10 with acute lymphoblastic leukemia, due to receive a stem cell transplant. In DNA, the CDR3 is TGCAGTGCCCTGGGGACAGTTCGTAGGGTCGGGGAGCTGTTTTTT. Protein: CSALGTVRRVGELFF.